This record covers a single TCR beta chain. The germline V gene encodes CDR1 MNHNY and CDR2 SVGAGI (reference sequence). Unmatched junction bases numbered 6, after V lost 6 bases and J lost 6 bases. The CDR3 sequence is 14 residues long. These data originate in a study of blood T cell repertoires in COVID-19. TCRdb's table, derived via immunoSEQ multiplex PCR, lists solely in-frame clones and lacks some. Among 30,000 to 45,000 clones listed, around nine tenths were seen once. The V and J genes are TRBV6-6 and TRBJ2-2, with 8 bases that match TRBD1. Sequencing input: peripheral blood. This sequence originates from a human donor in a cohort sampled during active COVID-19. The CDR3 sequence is CASSLGQGSGELFF. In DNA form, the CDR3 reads TGTGCCAGCAGCCTAGGACAGGGCTCCGGGGAGCTGTTTTTT.